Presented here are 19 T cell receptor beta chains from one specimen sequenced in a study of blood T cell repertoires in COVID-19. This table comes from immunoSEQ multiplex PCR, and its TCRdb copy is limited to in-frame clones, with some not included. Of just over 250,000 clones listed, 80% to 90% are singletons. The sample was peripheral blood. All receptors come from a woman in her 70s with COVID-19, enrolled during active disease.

The CDR3 is CASSWTSGRTSNEQFF. CDR3 coding DNA: TGTGCCAGCAGTTGGACTAGCGGGAGGACCTCCAATGAGCAGTTCTTC. V is TRBV6-2 or TRBV6-3 and J is TRBJ2-1, with TRBD2 matching over 14 bases. V lost 4 bases, J lost 6 bases, and 5 bases stayed unmatched. Looked up from germline, CDR1 is MNHEY and CDR2 is SVGEGT. The CDR3 totals 16 residues.

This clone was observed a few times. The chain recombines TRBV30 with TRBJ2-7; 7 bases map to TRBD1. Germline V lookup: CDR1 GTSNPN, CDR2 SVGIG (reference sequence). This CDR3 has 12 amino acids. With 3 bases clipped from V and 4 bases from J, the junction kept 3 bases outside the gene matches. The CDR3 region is CAWRMTGYEQYF. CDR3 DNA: TGTGCCTGGAGGATGACAGGGTACGAGCAGTACTTC.

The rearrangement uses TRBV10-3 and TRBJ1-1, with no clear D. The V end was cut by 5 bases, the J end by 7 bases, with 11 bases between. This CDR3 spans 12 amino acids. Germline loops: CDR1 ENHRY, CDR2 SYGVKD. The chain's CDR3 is CAISYDKSEAFF. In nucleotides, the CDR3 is TGTGCCATCAGTTATGACAAAAGTGAAGCTTTCTTT.

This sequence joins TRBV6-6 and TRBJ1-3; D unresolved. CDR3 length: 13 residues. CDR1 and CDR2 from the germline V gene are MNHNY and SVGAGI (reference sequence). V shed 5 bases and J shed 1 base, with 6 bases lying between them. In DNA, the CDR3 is TGTGCCAGCAGTCCGCAGTCTGGAAACACCATATATTTT. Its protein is CASSPQSGNTIYF.

The CDR3 coding sequence is TGTGCCAGCAGCTCCATGGGGGGCTCTGGAAACACCATATATTTT. Translating it yields CASSSMGGSGNTIYF. The J gene is TRBJ1-3, the V gene TRBV7-2; possibly TRBD1 for D (5 bases). This CDR3 region has 15 residues. V lost 4 bases and J 0 bases, leaving 10 bases between the germline ends. Germline V gene data show CDR1 as SGHTA and CDR2 as FQGNSA.

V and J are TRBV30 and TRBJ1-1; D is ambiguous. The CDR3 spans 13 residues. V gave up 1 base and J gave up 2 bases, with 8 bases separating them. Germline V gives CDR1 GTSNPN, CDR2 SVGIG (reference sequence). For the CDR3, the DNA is TGTGCCTGGAGTGCGGAGAGAAACACTGAAGCTTTCTTT. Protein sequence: CAWSAERNTEAFF.

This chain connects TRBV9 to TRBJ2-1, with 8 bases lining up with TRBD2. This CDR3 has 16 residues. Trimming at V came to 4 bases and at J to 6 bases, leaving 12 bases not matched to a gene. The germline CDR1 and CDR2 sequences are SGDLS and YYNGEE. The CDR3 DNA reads TGTGCCAGCAGCCCCTTGACTAGCGAGGTCGGCAATGAGCAGTTCTTC. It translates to CASSPLTSEVGNEQFF.

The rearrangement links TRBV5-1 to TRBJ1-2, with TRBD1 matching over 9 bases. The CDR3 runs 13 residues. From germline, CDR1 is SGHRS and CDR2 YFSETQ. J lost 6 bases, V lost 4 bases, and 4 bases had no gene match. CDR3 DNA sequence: TGCGCCAGCAGCCCAGGACAGGGGCATGGCTACACCTTC. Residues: CASSPGQGHGYTF.

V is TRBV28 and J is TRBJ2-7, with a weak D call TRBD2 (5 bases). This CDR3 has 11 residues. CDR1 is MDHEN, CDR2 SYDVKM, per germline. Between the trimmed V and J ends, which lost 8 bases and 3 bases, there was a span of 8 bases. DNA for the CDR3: TGTGCCAGCGGAACTAGCTACGAGCAGTACTTC. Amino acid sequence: CASGTSYEQYF.

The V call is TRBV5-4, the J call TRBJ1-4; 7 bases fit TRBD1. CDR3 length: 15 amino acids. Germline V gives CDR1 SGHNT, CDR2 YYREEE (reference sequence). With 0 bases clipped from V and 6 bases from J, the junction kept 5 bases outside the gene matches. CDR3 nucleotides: TGTGCCAGCAGCTTGGGACAGGGCAGACATGAAAAACTGTTTTTT. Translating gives CASSLGQGRHEKLFF.

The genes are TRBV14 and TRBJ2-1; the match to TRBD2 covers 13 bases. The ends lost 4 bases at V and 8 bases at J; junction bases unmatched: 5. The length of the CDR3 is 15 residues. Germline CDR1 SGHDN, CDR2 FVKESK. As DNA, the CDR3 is TGTGCCAGCAGCCTCGGGACTAGCGGGACCGATGAGCAGTTCTTC. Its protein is CASSLGTSGTDEQFF.

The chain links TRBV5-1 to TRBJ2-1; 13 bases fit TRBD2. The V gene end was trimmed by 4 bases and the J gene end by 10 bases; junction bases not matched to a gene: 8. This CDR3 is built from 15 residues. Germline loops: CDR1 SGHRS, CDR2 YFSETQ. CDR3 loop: CASSPGLAGSGEQFF. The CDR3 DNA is TGCGCCAGCAGCCCGGGACTAGCGGGATCTGGGGAGCAGTTCTTC.

CDR3 region: CAIGSEAPLHF. Written as DNA, the CDR3 is TGTGCCATCGGTTCGGAGGCACCCCTCCACTTT. This rearrangement joins TRBV10-3 to TRBJ1-6; D gene ambiguous. V gave up 8 bases and J gave up 11 bases, with 10 bases separating them. The CDR3 has 11 amino acids. Germline V gene sequence: CDR1 ENHRY, CDR2 SYGVKD.

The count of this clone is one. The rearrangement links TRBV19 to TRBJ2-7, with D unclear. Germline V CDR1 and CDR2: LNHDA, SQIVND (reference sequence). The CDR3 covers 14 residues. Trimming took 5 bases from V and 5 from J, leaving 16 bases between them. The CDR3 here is CASSAFGQPHEQYF. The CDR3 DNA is TGTGCCAGTAGTGCCTTTGGGCAGCCCCACGAGCAGTACTTC. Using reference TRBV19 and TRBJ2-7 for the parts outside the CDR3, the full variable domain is DGGITQSPKYLFRKEGQNVTLSCEQNLNHDAMYWYRQDPGQGLRLIYYSQIVNDFQKGDIAEGYSVSREKKESFPLTVTSAQKNPTAFYLCASSAFGQPHEQYFGPGTRLTVT.

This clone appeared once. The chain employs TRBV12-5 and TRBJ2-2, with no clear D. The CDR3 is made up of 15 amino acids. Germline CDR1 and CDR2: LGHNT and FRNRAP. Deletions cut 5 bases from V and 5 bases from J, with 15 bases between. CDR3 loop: CASGPLSQLTGELFF. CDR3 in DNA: TGTGCTAGTGGTCCTCTCTCACAGTTAACCGGGGAGCTGTTTTTT.

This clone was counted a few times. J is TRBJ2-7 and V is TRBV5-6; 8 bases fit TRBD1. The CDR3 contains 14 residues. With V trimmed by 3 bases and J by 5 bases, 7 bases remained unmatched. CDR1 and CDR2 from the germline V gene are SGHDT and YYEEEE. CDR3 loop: CASSWGTGGNEQYF. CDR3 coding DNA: TGTGCCAGCAGCTGGGGCACAGGGGGGAACGAGCAGTACTTC.

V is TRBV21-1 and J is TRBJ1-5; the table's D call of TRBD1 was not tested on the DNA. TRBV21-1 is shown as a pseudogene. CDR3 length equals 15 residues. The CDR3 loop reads CASSRGRGNNQPQHF. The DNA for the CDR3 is TGTGCCAGCAGCAGGGGCAGGGGAAACAATCAGCCCCAGCATTTT.

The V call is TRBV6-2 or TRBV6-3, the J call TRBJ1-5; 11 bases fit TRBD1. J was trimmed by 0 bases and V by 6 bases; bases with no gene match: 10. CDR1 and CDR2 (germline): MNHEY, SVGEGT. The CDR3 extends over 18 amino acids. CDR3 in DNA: TGTGCCAGCAGCCGGGGGACAGGGGGGATAAATAGCAATCAGCCCCAGCATTTT. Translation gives CASSRGTGGINSNQPQHF.

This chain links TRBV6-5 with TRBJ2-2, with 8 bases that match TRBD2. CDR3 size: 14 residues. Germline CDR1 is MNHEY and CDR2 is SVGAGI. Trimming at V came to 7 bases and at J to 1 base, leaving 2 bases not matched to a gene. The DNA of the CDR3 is TGTGCCAGCAAAACTAGCGGGAACACCGGGGAGCTGTTTTTT. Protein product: CASKTSGNTGELFF.